In this sample, the clone carrying this T cell receptor (beta chain) turned up a few times. Researchers used 5'RACE with constant-segment primers to make TCR alpha and TCR beta cDNA libraries that carry sample barcodes and UMIs. In TCRdb, the 5' RACE reads were re-called with MiXCR into one record per CDR3 protein. Among 550,000 to 600,000 distinct CDR3 sequences listed, less than 25% were seen once. This sample is drawn from a study of T-cell memory formation after mild COVID-19. This CDR3 contains 17 residues. The V gene end was trimmed by 0 bases and the J gene end by 5 bases; junction bases not matched to a gene: 8. The V gene's germline CDR1 is MNHEY and CDR2 SVGAGI.

The sequence came from an adult woman who had mild COVID-19 (a few samples of this study predate the infection). Cell type and time point are not known. The J gene is TRBJ2-3, the V gene TRBV6-5, with 10 bases matching TRBD2. Sample: PBMCs or a T cell subset sorted from them (not recorded which). CDR3 sequence: CASSYSNRLAGVDTQYF. The CDR3 DNA reads as TGTGCCAGCAGTTACTCGAACCGTCTAGCGGGGGTAGATACGCAGTATTTT.